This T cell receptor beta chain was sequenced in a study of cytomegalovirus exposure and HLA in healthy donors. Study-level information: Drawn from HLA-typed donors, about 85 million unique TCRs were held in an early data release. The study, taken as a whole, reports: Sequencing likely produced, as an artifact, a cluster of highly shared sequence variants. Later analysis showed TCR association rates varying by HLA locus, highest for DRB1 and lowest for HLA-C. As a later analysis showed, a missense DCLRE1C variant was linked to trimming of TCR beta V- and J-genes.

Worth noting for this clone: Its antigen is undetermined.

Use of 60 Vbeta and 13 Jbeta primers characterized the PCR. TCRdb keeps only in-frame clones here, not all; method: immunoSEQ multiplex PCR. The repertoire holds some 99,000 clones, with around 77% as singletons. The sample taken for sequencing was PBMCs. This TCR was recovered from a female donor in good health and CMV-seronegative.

CDR3 residues: CASRRGLDTEAFF. The CDR3 nucleotides are TGTGCCAGCAGGCGGGGGTTGGACACTGAAGCTTTCTTT. V is TRBV7-9 and J is TRBJ1-1; the D gene is possibly TRBD1 (5 bases). Germline values: CDR1 SEHNR, CDR2 FQNEAQ (reference sequence). There are 13 residues in the CDR3. The V and J ends lost 6 bases and 3 bases respectively, with 11 bases between them.